The sequence of this T cell receptor (beta chain) was determined in a study of blood T cell repertoires in COVID-19. Study information: Samples taken during acute and convalescent COVID-19 were collected in the United States, Italy and Spain. Sample material is recorded as cDNA or gDNA derived from T cells, B-cell-depleted T cells, or PBMCs.

Original methodology: Cell counts per sample came from amplifying reference gene primers. Measured with immunoSEQ multiplex PCR; TCRdb has only the in-frame clones, and not every one. For V, J and clone size, that table is used; D and trimming come from the DNA. The sample contains 200,000 to 300,000 clones, approximately 86% of which appear only once. This CDR3 is built from 16 residues. Germline V gene lookup returns CDR1 LGHNA and CDR2 YNFKEQ. V dropped 3 bases and J dropped 8; count of bases not matched to a gene: 15. This clone was found once. The TCR was taken from a man aged 25-45 years with active or convalescent COVID-19. The sequencing sample was made of peripheral blood. The chain recombines TRBV4-2 with TRBJ1-2; TRBD1 matches 7 bases. CDR3 in DNA: TGTGCCAGCAGCCAGAGAGGAAGGGACAGCACTTACGGCTACACCTTC. Its translation is CASSQRGRDSTYGYTF.